This record covers a single TCR beta chain. The antigen is undetermined. The data were taken from a study of T cell clones after liver transplantation. Across the whole study: As an antigen-independent comparator, third-party-reactive TCRbeta sequences came from pre-transplant mixed lymphocyte reactions. At least one year of complete immunosuppression withdrawal without enzymes over twice normal defined tolerance. Timepoints were pre-transplant, pre-withdrawal, and after withdrawal was completed or failed.

TCRdb's copy holds only in-frame clones and misses some; the assay was immunoSEQ multiplex PCR. The sample has around 43,000 clones; around 84% are singletons. Points from the study as a whole: These preliminary findings come from unstandardized post-transplant sampling times.

The CDR3 spans 14 residues. CDR1 LNHDA and CDR2 SQIVND come from the germline V gene (reference sequence). The V segment lost 4 bases and the J segment 1 base; nucleotides outside the gene matches: 3. This material consisted of CD4+ T cells from blood, taken 24 months after liver transplant. This TCR came from a human patient who received a liver transplant. Among the T cells, some may be from the graft donor. The chain couples TRBV19 to TRBJ2-7, with TRBD1 identical over 8 bases. CDR3 region: CASSNDRGSYEQYF. The CDR3 DNA sequence: TGTGCCAGTAGTAACGACAGGGGATCCTACGAGCAGTACTTC.